The present TCR beta chain was sequenced within a study of shared clonotypes between healthy human individuals. Study information: Three CD4 naive, three CD4 memory, two CD8 naive and one CD8 memory plate were used per donor.

Per the original methods: ImmunoSEQ output lacked quality scores and full-length reads, limiting matched filtering. The method was immunoSEQ multiplex PCR; TCRdb's version includes in-frame clones alone and lacks a portion of them. That table supplies the V and J calls and clone size; D and trimming were determined from the DNA. Of over a million clones in the sample, approximately 80% were seen once. This CDR3 comprises 14 residues. Germline V gene sequence: CDR1 LNHNV, CDR2 YYDKDF (reference sequence). Trimming left V 0 bases short and J 10 bases short, with 13 bases between. All of the donors resided in Nashville, Tennessee, and each was a Caucasian adult.

This TCR was recovered from a young man in good health. Some clones in this sample may be carry-over from other donors' samples. This chain joins TRBV15 and TRBJ2-1; D possibly corresponds to TRBD2 (5 bases). The specimen sequenced was memory CD4+ T cells from PBMCs. As for subset: CD45RA-negative fraction. This CDR3 reads CATSREERRTEQFF. CDR3 bases: TGTGCCACCAGCAGAGAGGAAAGGAGGACGGAGCAGTTCTTC.